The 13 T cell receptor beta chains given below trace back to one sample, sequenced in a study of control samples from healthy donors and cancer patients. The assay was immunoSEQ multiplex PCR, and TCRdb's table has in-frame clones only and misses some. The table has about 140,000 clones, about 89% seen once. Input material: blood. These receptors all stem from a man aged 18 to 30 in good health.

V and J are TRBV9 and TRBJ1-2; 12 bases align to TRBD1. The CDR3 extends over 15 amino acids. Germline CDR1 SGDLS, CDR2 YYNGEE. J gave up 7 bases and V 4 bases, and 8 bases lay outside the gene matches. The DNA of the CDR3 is TGTGCCAGCAGCACGCGGGACAGGGGGCTTGGTGGCTACACCTTC. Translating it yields CASSTRDRGLGGYTF.

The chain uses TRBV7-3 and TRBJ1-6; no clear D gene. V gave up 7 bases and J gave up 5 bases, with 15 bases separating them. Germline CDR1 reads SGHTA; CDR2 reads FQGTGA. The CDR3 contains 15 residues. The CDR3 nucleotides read TGTGCCAGCACTAAGGGATTTATACATAATTCACCCCTCCACTTT. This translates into CASTKGFIHNSPLHF.

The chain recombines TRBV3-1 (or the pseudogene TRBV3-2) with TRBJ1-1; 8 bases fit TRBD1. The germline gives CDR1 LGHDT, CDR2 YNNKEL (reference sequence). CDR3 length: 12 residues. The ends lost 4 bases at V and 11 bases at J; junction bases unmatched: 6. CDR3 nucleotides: TGTGCCAGCAGCCGGACAGGGCGGAATGCTTTCTTT. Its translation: CASSRTGRNAFF.

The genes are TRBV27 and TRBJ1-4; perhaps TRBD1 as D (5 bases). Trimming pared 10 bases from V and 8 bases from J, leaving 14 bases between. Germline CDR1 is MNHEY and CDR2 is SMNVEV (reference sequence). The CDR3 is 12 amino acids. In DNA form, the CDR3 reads TGTGCCATCCGCCCCGGGGGGGAAAAACTGTTTTTT. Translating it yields CAIRPGGEKLFF.

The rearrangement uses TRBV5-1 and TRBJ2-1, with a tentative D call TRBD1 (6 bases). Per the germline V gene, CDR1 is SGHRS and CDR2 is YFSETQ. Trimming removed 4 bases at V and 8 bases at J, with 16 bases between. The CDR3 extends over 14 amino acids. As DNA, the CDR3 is TGCGCCAGCAGCCCGGGACATTATATGGATGAGCAGTTCTTC. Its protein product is CASSPGHYMDEQFF.

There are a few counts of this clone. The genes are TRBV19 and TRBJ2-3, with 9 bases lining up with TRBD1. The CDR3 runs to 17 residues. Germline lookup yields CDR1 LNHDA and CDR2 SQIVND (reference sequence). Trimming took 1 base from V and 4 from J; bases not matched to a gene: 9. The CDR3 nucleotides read TGTGCCAGTAGTATAGCGCCCCCGGGACAGGGCGCAGATACGCAGTATTTT. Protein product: CASSIAPPGQGADTQYF.

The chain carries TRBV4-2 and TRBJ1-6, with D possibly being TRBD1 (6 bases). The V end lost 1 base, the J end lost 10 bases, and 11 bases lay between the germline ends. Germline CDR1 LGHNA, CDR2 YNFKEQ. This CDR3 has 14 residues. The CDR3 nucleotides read TGTGCCAGCAGCCAAGTGGGCAGGGGCTCACCCCTCCACTTT. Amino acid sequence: CASSQVGRGSPLHF.

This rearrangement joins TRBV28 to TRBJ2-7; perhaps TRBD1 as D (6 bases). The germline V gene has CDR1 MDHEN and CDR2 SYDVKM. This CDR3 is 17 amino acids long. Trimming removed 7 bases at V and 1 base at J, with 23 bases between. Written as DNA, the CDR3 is TGTGCCAGCACCCCCCACGCCCCGGGACACGGATCCTACGAGCAGTACTTC. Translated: CASTPHAPGHGSYEQYF.

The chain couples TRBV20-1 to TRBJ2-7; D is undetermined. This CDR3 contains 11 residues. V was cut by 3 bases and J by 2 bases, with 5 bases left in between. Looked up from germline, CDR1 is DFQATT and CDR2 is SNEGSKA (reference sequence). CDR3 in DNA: TGCAGTGCTAGCAGTCCCTACGAGCAGTACTTC. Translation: CSASSPYEQYF.

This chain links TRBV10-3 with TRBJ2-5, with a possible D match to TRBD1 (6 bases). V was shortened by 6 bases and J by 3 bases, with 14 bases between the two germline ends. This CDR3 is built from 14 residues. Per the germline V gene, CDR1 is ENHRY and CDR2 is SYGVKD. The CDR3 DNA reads TGTGCCATCAGCGGGGACATGGGGAAAGAGACCCAGTACTTC. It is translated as CAISGDMGKETQYF.

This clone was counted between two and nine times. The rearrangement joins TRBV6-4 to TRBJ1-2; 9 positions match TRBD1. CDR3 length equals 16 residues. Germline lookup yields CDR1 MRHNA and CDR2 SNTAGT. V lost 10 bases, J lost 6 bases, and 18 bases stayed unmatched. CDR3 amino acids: CATTDQPGTGLDGYTF. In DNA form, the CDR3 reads TGTGCCACTACGGATCAACCCGGGACAGGGCTCGATGGCTACACCTTC.

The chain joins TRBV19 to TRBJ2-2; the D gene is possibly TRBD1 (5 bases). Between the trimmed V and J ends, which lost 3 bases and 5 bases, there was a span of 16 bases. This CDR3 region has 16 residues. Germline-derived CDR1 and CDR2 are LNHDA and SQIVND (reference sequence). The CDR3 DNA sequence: TGTGCCAGTAGTATCCTGGGGCTCCTTTGGACCGGGGAGCTGTTTTTT. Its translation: CASSILGLLWTGELFF.

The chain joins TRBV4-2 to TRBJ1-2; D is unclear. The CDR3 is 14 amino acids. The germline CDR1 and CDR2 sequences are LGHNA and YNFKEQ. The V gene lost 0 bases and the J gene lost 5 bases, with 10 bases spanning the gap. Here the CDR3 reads CASSQDLAMYGYTF. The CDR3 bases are TGTGCCAGCAGCCAAGATTTGGCGATGTATGGCTACACCTTC.